Shown below are 31 T cell receptor beta chains from a single sample sequenced in a study of cytomegalovirus exposure and HLA in healthy donors. It was with 60 Vbeta and 13 Jbeta primers that the PCR ran. The table came from immunoSEQ multiplex PCR; TCRdb's copy has only in-frame clones and leaves some out. Of approximately 160,000 clones listed, 82% are singletons. Sequenced input: PBMCs. These receptors were obtained from a girl aged 5-17 years in good health and CMV-seropositive.

CDR3: CASSPELRTEAFF. DNA for the CDR3: TGTGCCAGCTCACCAGAGCTGAGGACTGAAGCTTTCTTT. The rearrangement joins TRBV18 to TRBJ1-1; D remains ambiguous. Germline loops: CDR1 KGHSH, CDR2 LQKENI. The CDR3 covers 13 residues. The germline V and J ends were trimmed by 2 bases and 5 bases, with 9 bases remaining between them.

The chain has TRBV2 and TRBJ1-5; TRBD1 agrees at 7 bases. Germline CDR1 is SNHLY and CDR2 is FYNNEI. The CDR3 is made up of 13 amino acids. The V gene end was trimmed by 6 bases and the J gene end by 7 bases; junction bases not matched to a gene: 6. In nucleotides, the CDR3 is TGTGCCAGCAGGGCGACAGGGTTGCAGCCCCAGCATTTT. Translating gives CASRATGLQPQHF.

V and J are TRBV10-3 and TRBJ2-2; D might be TRBD1 (6 bases). The CDR3 length is 13 residues. V was pared by 6 bases and J by 1 base, with 6 bases between. Germline V gives CDR1 ENHRY, CDR2 SYGVKD. The CDR3 here is CAIRTGNTGELFF. The CDR3 DNA reads as TGTGCCATCAGGACAGGGAACACCGGGGAGCTGTTTTTT.

V is TRBV5-1 and J is TRBJ2-6; TRBD1 matches 7 bases. The length of the CDR3 is 17 residues. From germline, CDR1 is SGHRS and CDR2 YFSETQ. Germline trimming cut 5 bases from V and 9 bases from J; bases unmatched to any gene: 17. The CDR3, as DNA: TGCGCCAGCAGACTGGTACCTAGGGGGCGCGGCGACAACGTCCTGACTTTC. It specifies CASRLVPRGRGDNVLTF.

The CDR3 DNA sequence: TGTGCCAGTAGCCCACCTAACCTCTATGGCTACACCTTC. It codes for CASSPPNLYGYTF. The chain joins TRBV19 to TRBJ1-2; D not resolved. The CDR3 is made up of 13 amino acids. Germline CDR1 LNHDA, CDR2 SQIVND (reference sequence). V gave up 6 bases and J gave up 4 bases, with 12 bases separating them.

The chain has TRBV7-8 and TRBJ2-7, with TRBD2 matching 10 bases. Germline lookup yields CDR1 SGHVS and CDR2 FQNEAQ. The CDR3 is made up of 16 amino acids. V was clipped by 2 bases and J by 5 bases; unmatched bases: 9. The CDR3 spells CASSLRLAGVGNEQYF. CDR3 coding DNA: TGTGCCAGCAGCTTAAGGCTAGCGGGAGTCGGTAACGAGCAGTACTTC.

This chain links TRBV27 with TRBJ2-5, with a possible D match to TRBD1 (6 bases). Germline assignment: CDR1 MNHEY and CDR2 SMNVEV (reference sequence). The CDR3 has 14 amino acids. The germline V and J ends were trimmed by 4 bases and 1 base, with 10 bases remaining between them. The CDR3 region is CASSWGRFQETQYF. CDR3 sequence (DNA): TGTGCCAGCAGTTGGGGGCGGTTCCAAGAGACCCAGTACTTC.

The CDR3 bases are TGCAGCGTCGGACTAGCCGCCCCAGATACGCAGTATTTT. Residues: CSVGLAAPDTQYF. The rearrangement joins TRBV29-1 to TRBJ2-3; TRBD2 agrees at 8 bases. Germline lookup yields CDR1 SQVTM and CDR2 ANQGSEA. J gave up 4 bases and V 6 bases, and 6 bases lay outside the gene matches. The CDR3 spans 13 residues.

Written as DNA, the CDR3 is TGTGCCAGCAGTCCCCGGGGGTCTGGGCACTACTCTGGAAACACCATATATTTT. Its protein is CASSPRGSGHYSGNTIYF. The V call is TRBV27, the J call TRBJ1-3, with a possible D match to TRBD1 (5 bases). Germline CDR1 MNHEY, CDR2 SMNVEV (reference sequence). The V end lost 5 bases, the J end lost 0 bases, and 20 bases lay between the germline ends. This CDR3 contains 18 residues.

V gene TRBV4-1 combines with J gene TRBJ1-1; 7 bases map to TRBD1. There are 15 residues in the CDR3. CDR1 is MGHRA, CDR2 YSYEKL, per germline. The trim removed 5 bases at V and 0 bases at J, leaving 6 bases unmatched. The CDR3 here is CASSDPGQLNTEAFF. The CDR3 DNA reads TGCGCCAGCAGCGACCCGGGACAGCTGAACACTGAAGCTTTCTTT.

This chain joins TRBV7-2 and TRBJ1-5, with 9 bases lining up with TRBD1. J gave up 6 bases and V 4 bases, and 7 bases lay outside the gene matches. The CDR3 is 15 residues long. CDR1 SGHTA and CDR2 FQGNSA come from the germline V gene. In DNA form, the CDR3 reads TGTGCCAGCAGCTGCCGGGACAGGGACACTCAGCCCCAGCATTTT. It yields the protein CASSCRDRDTQPQHF. The full variable domain, completed using reference TRBV7-2 and TRBJ1-5, is GAGVSQSPSNKVTEKGKDVELRCDPISGHTALYWYRQSLGQGLEFLIYFQGNSAPDKSGLPSDRFSAERTGGSVSTLTIQRTQQEDSAVYLCASSCRDRDTQPQHFGDGTRLSIL.

The rearrangement uses TRBV18 and TRBJ2-3; 7 nucleotides match TRBD1. The CDR3 has 15 amino acids. The germline CDR1 and CDR2 sequences are KGHSH and LQKENI. Trimming removed 3 bases from V and 2 bases from J; junction bases left unmatched: 5. This CDR3 is CASSPTDRSTDTQYF. The CDR3 DNA sequence: TGTGCCAGCTCACCGACGGACAGGTCCACAGATACGCAGTATTTT.

This chain uses TRBV10-1 with TRBJ1-5; unclear D gene. The germline V gene encodes CDR1 WNHNN and CDR2 SYGVQD (reference sequence). The CDR3 contains 16 residues. V was clipped by 2 bases and J by 5 bases, with 16 bases between them. The CDR3 sequence: CASSEGDNHQHQPQHF. In DNA form, the CDR3 reads TGCGCCAGCAGTGAGGGCGACAACCACCAACATCAGCCCCAGCATTTT.

The chain uses TRBV4-3 and TRBJ2-3; 7 bases fit TRBD1. Germline CDR1 LGHNA, CDR2 YSLEER. The CDR3 covers 14 residues. After removal of 8 bases from V and 5 bases from J, the junction contained 10 bases not matched to a gene. The DNA of the CDR3 is TGCGCCAGCTCACGAACAGGGGTCGGAGATACGCAGTATTTT. This gives the protein CASSRTGVGDTQYF.

V usage is TRBV11-2 and J usage is TRBJ2-5, with 15 bases that match TRBD2. The J call is in doubt because the DNA end fits TRBJ2-7 better. From germline, CDR1 is SGHAT and CDR2 FQNNGV. The CDR3 length is 17 residues. CDR3 region: CASSSRGLAGGPYEQYF. Here the CDR3 DNA reads TGTGCCAGCAGCTCGCGAGGACTAGCGGGAGGGCCATACGAGCAGTACTTC.

This clone occurred once. This chain joins TRBV5-1 and TRBJ2-4, with TRBD1 as a possible D gene (5 bases). V dropped 3 bases and J dropped 6 bases, with 13 bases sitting between them. The CDR3 runs 14 residues. Germline CDR1 SGHRS, CDR2 YFSETQ. CDR3 nucleotides: TGCGCCAGCAGCTCGTTTGACAGTCGAAACATTCAGTACTTC. This gives the protein CASSSFDSRNIQYF.

CDR3 residues: CASSLMGGTVEAFF. CDR3 in DNA: TGTGCCAGCAGCTTGATGGGGGGGACGGTTGAAGCTTTCTTT. The gene calls are TRBV5-6 and TRBJ1-1; D possibly corresponds to TRBD1 (5 bases). V was clipped by 1 base and J by 7 bases, with 14 bases between them. CDR1 is SGHDT, CDR2 YYEEEE, per germline. This CDR3 contains 14 residues.

The rearrangement joins TRBV9 to TRBJ2-5; possible D gene TRBD1, 7 bases. The length of the CDR3 is 15 residues. V was trimmed by 3 bases and J by 2 bases, leaving 14 bases between them. Germline V gives CDR1 SGDLS, CDR2 YYNGEE. The CDR3: CASSAAGGRQETQYF. In DNA form, the CDR3 reads TGTGCCAGCAGCGCCGCAGGGGGGAGGCAAGAGACCCAGTACTTC. The entire variable domain, with the rest obtained from reference TRBV9 and TRBJ2-5, is as follows: DSGVTQTPKHLITATGQRVTLRCSPRSGDLSVYWYQQSLDQGLQFLIQYYNGEERAKGNILERFSAQQFPDLHSELNLSSLELGDSALYFCASSAAGGRQETQYFGPGTRLLVL.

This chain links TRBV7-2 with TRBJ2-2, with a tentative D call TRBD1 (5 bases). The CDR3 covers 17 residues. Germline V gene lookup returns CDR1 SGHTA and CDR2 FQGNSA. V shed 2 bases and J shed 7 bases, with 20 bases lying between them. The CDR3 here is CASSLLFWAGKSGELFF. DNA of the CDR3: TGTGCCAGCAGCTTATTGTTCTGGGCAGGGAAGAGCGGGGAGCTGTTTTTT.

This clone was seen a handful of times. V gene TRBV18 combines with J gene TRBJ2-7; tentatively, D is TRBD2 (7 bases). Trimming took off 0 bases at V and 5 bases at J, with 14 bases between the two ends. This CDR3 comprises 15 residues. CDR1 is KGHSH, CDR2 LQKENI, per germline. The CDR3 DNA is TGTGCCAGCTCACCACCGGCTAAGGGGGGGGACGAGCAGTACTTC. It is translated as CASSPPAKGGDEQYF.

The chain uses TRBV9 and TRBJ2-2; possibly TRBD1 for D (5 bases). V lost 2 bases and J 4 bases, leaving 12 bases between the germline ends. From germline, CDR1 is SGDLS and CDR2 YYNGEE. This CDR3 is 15 amino acids long. Written as DNA, the CDR3 is TGTGCCAGCAGCGTTAGGGGTTCAAGCACCGGGGAGCTGTTTTTT. Its protein product is CASSVRGSSTGELFF.

The gene calls are TRBV5-5 and TRBJ2-1; TRBD2 might be the D (6 bases). Germline-derived CDR1 and CDR2 are SGHKS and YYEKEE (reference sequence). The length of the CDR3 is 15 residues. With 3 bases removed from V and 4 bases from J, the gap between germline ends came to 14 bases. The CDR3 reads CASSSTTRGYNEQFF. The CDR3 DNA follows: TGTGCCAGCAGCTCGACGACTAGGGGTTACAATGAGCAGTTCTTC.

This chain uses TRBV2 with TRBJ1-1, with D possibly being TRBD1 (5 bases). The CDR3 consists of 13 residues. Trimming left V 6 bases short and J 4 bases short, with 12 bases between. Looked up from germline, CDR1 is SNHLY and CDR2 is FYNNEI. The CDR3 is CASSADTATEAFF. CDR3 nucleotides: TGTGCCAGCAGCGCGGACACGGCCACTGAAGCTTTCTTT.

The chain couples TRBV7-8 to TRBJ2-7, with TRBD1 matching 8 bases. The germline CDR1 and CDR2 sequences are SGHVS and FQNEAQ. V lost 5 bases to trimming and J lost 6 bases; unmatched junction nucleotides: 15. There are 16 residues in the CDR3. The DNA of the CDR3 is TGTGCCAGCAGCCAGATAGCTCAGACAGGGGATTCCGAGCAGTACTTC. Residues: CASSQIAQTGDSEQYF.

The chain carries TRBV2 and TRBJ1-1; D is uncertain. The CDR3 spans 15 residues. V lost 1 base, J lost 5 bases, and 14 bases lay in between. Germline-derived CDR1 and CDR2 are SNHLY and FYNNEI. The CDR3 nucleotides are TGTGCCAGCAGTGAAGGTCTGGGTTCGGGGACTGAAGCTTTCTTT. Protein sequence: CASSEGLGSGTEAFF.

The rearrangement joins TRBV27 to TRBJ1-1; 7 nucleotides match TRBD1. The CDR3 totals 14 residues. Trimming removed 5 bases from V and 1 base from J; junction bases left unmatched: 4. Germline CDR1 and CDR2: MNHEY and SMNVEV (reference sequence). The CDR3: CASSMTGKNTEAFF. The DNA of the CDR3 is TGTGCCAGCAGTATGACAGGGAAGAACACTGAAGCTTTCTTT.

This chain joins TRBV28 and TRBJ1-1, with TRBD1 matching 7 bases. J gave up 10 bases and V 6 bases, and 17 bases lay outside the gene matches. Germline V gives CDR1 MDHEN, CDR2 SYDVKM. The CDR3 runs 15 residues. The CDR3 spells CASSSGQVEMRRAFF. CDR3 bases: TGTGCCAGCAGCTCTGGACAGGTCGAAATGAGGAGAGCTTTCTTT.

There are a few counts of this clone. The chain uses TRBV29-1 and TRBJ1-1; TRBD1 agrees at 7 bases. This CDR3 has 13 residues. V dropped 4 bases and J dropped 5; count of bases not matched to a gene: 7. Germline values: CDR1 SQVTM, CDR2 ANQGSEA. The CDR3 nucleotides read TGCAGCGTTGCCGGCAGGGGGAGTACTGAAGCTTTCTTT. Translated, it gives CSVAGRGSTEAFF.

The chain is built from TRBV19 and TRBJ2-2; D remains ambiguous. This CDR3 comprises 14 residues. Germline CDR1 LNHDA, CDR2 SQIVND (reference sequence). V was trimmed by 8 bases and J by 6 bases, leaving 16 bases between them. The CDR3 region has the DNA TGTGCCAGTCATCTAGAAAGCGCCCCCGGGGAGCTGTTTTTT. This encodes CASHLESAPGELFF.

This clone was seen more than once but under ten times. The V gene is TRBV4-1, the J gene TRBJ2-7; 7 bases align to TRBD1. CDR1 and CDR2 (germline): MGHRA, YSYEKL. V dropped 3 bases and J dropped 6; count of bases not matched to a gene: 5. The CDR3 has 13 residues. Here the CDR3 reads CASSHDRELEQYF. CDR3 DNA: TGCGCCAGCAGCCACGACAGGGAACTCGAGCAGTACTTC.

The chain recombines TRBV5-1 with TRBJ2-6; 8 nucleotides align to TRBD1. The CDR3 consists of 19 residues. CDR1 SGHRS and CDR2 YFSETQ come from the germline V gene. With V trimmed by 0 bases and J by 3 bases, 11 bases remained unmatched. CDR3 sequence (DNA): TGCGCCAGCAGCTTGGTATCCCAAGGACAGGGTGGTGGGGCCAACGTCCTGACTTTC. Protein: CASSLVSQGQGGGANVLTF.